Below are 23 T cell receptor beta chains sequenced from a single sample in a study of cytomegalovirus exposure and HLA in healthy donors. Use of 60 Vbeta and 13 Jbeta primers characterized the PCR. Clones were read by immunoSEQ multiplex PCR, and TCRdb kept only the in-frame ones, dropping some. Of around 99,000 clones listed, approximately 76% are singletons. Sequencing used PBMCs. These receptors were taken from a man in his forties or fifties in good health and CMV-seronegative.

The genes are TRBV4-2 and TRBJ1-5; no definite D call. The V and J ends lost 1 base and 3 bases respectively, with 7 bases between them. Germline V gives CDR1 LGHNA, CDR2 YNFKEQ. This CDR3 contains 14 residues. The CDR3 here is CASSQGASNQPQHF. In nucleotides, the CDR3 is TGTGCCAGCAGCCAAGGGGCCTCCAATCAGCCCCAGCATTTT.

The chain joins TRBV18 to TRBJ1-1; D gene uncertain. V dropped 1 base and J dropped 11 bases, with 17 bases sitting between them. The CDR3 loop spans 14 amino acids. Germline values: CDR1 KGHSH, CDR2 LQKENI. This CDR3 reads CASSPLVTSMEAFF. CDR3 nucleotides: TGTGCCAGCTCACCACTCGTGACCTCGATGGAGGCTTTCTTT.

CDR3 sequence reads: CATRDRDLIEQYF. The CDR3 bases are TGTGCTACCCGGGACAGGGACTTGATCGAGCAGTACTTC. The chain recombines TRBV12-5 with TRBJ2-7, with 9 bases matching TRBD1. Germline values: CDR1 LGHNT, CDR2 FRNRAP. This CDR3 contains 13 residues. Trimming took 10 bases from V and 6 from J; bases not matched to a gene: 10.

The rearrangement links TRBV6-1 to TRBJ1-4; no firm D call. Germline lookup yields CDR1 MNHNS and CDR2 SASEGT. The CDR3 extends over 14 amino acids. V lost 3 bases, J lost 8 bases, and 13 bases lay in between. The CDR3 is CASSESGSGEKLFF. CDR3 DNA sequence: TGTGCCAGCAGTGAGAGTGGGAGCGGCGAAAAACTGTTTTTT.

The chain is built from TRBV4-1 and TRBJ2-3, with TRBD2 matching over 10 bases. Trimming removed 2 bases from V and 5 bases from J; junction bases left unmatched: 7. Germline V CDR1 and CDR2: MGHRA, YSYEKL. The CDR3 is made up of 16 amino acids. DNA of the CDR3: TGCGCCAGCAGCCAACCACTAGCGGGGCAGGGAGATACGCAGTATTTT. It codes for CASSQPLAGQGDTQYF.

This rearrangement joins TRBV5-6 to TRBJ1-1, with TRBD1 as a possible D gene (6 bases). The V end was cut by 4 bases, the J end by 5 bases, with 9 bases between. This CDR3 comprises 12 residues. CDR1 SGHDT and CDR2 YYEEEE come from the germline V gene. This chain's CDR3 is CASSLQGTEAFF. DNA for the CDR3: TGTGCCAGCAGCCTACAGGGAACTGAAGCTTTCTTT.

The rearrangement joins TRBV10-3 to TRBJ1-4; D uncertain. Trimming left V 2 bases short and J 0 bases short, with 13 bases between. CDR3 length: 17 amino acids. From germline, CDR1 is ENHRY and CDR2 SYGVKD. The CDR3 loop reads CAISENEGTATNEKLFF. The CDR3 nucleotides read TGTGCCATCAGTGAGAATGAGGGCACAGCAACTAATGAAAAACTGTTTTTT.

The count of this clone is one. This chain uses TRBV7-2 with TRBJ2-1; 7 bases map to TRBD2. Germline-derived CDR1 and CDR2 are SGHTA and FQGNSA. The V gene end was trimmed by 3 bases and the J gene end by 4 bases; junction bases not matched to a gene: 6. The CDR3 contains 15 residues. This CDR3 reads CASSLPGLTYNEQFF. The CDR3 bases are TGTGCCAGCAGCTTGCCGGGACTAACTTACAATGAGCAGTTCTTC.

V is TRBV6-8 and J is TRBJ1-5; D call uncertain. Germline CDR1 is MNHGY and CDR2 is SAAAGT. Trimming removed 6 bases from V and 6 bases from J, with 12 bases in between. The CDR3 sequence is 13 residues long. In nucleotides, the CDR3 is TGTGCCAGCAGCGTTGGGCCCGGTCAGCCCCAGCATTTT. Encoded protein: CASSVGPGQPQHF.

With respect to this clone: Compared with germline, one end of the junction differs, possibly owing to a read error. V gene TRBV7-7 combines with J gene TRBJ2-7; 10 bases fit TRBD2. This CDR3 has 17 amino acids. The germline CDR1 and CDR2 sequences are SSHAT and FNYEAQ (reference sequence). In DNA, the CDR3 is TGTGCTAGCACAAGACGAAGCGGGGGGGCCCCGAATGACGAGCAGTACTTC. Translated, it gives CASTRRSGGAPNDEQYF.

The chain links TRBV13 to TRBJ2-1, with 7 bases identical to TRBD1. With 5 bases clipped from V and 5 bases from J, the junction kept 3 bases outside the gene matches. Germline V gene lookup returns CDR1 PRHDT and CDR2 FYEKMQ (reference sequence). There are 13 residues in the CDR3. CDR3 loop: CASSRDSHNEQFF. The CDR3 nucleotides read TGTGCCAGCAGCCGGGACAGCCACAATGAGCAGTTCTTC.

This rearrangement joins TRBV4-3 to TRBJ1-2; 12 nucleotides match TRBD1. Germline-derived CDR1 and CDR2 are LGHNA and YSLEER. With V trimmed by 4 bases and J by 8 bases, 14 bases remained unmatched. The CDR3 has 17 amino acids. As DNA, the CDR3 is TGCGCCAGCAGCCTCGGGACAGGGGGCCGGTTAATCAAGGGCTACACCTTC. It encodes CASSLGTGGRLIKGYTF.

This clone was seen only a few times. CDR3: CASSLTGSGANVLTF. The CDR3 DNA follows: TGTGCCAGCAGTTTAACAGGGTCTGGGGCCAACGTCCTGACTTTC. This chain uses TRBV6-5 with TRBJ2-6, with a weak D call TRBD1 (6 bases). The germline CDR1 and CDR2 sequences are MNHEY and SVGAGI. The V end lost 4 bases, the J end lost 1 base, and 8 bases lay between the germline ends. CDR3 length: 15 amino acids.

In this sample, this clone turned up once. V and J are TRBV19 and TRBJ1-6; the D gene is possibly TRBD1 (5 bases). The CDR3 is made up of 15 amino acids. V gave up 4 bases and J gave up 9 bases, with 16 bases separating them. CDR1 is LNHDA and CDR2 is SQIVND in the germline V gene (reference sequence). Here the CDR3 reads CASSTDRNRGSPLHF. As DNA, the CDR3 is TGTGCCAGTAGTACAGACCGGAATAGGGGTTCACCCCTCCACTTT.

The J gene is TRBJ2-7, the V gene TRBV7-3, with 10 bases aligning to TRBD2. The CDR3 runs 14 residues. CDR1 SGHTA and CDR2 FQGTGA come from the germline V gene. After removal of 5 bases from V and 3 bases from J, the junction contained 4 bases not matched to a gene. CDR3 DNA: TGTGCCAGCAGCCCAGCGGGGGGGATCTACGAGCAGTACTTC. Protein product: CASSPAGGIYEQYF.

The chain is built from TRBV19 and TRBJ2-3; TRBD2 matches 7 bases. J was trimmed by 3 bases and V by 7 bases; bases with no gene match: 7. The CDR3 covers 14 residues. In germline, CDR1 is LNHDA, CDR2 SQIVND (reference sequence). CDR3 sequence (DNA): TGTGCCAGTAAAGGAAGCGGGGATACAGATACGCAGTATTTT. The encoded protein is CASKGSGDTDTQYF.

The chain couples TRBV4-1 to TRBJ1-2; D might be TRBD1 (5 bases). The CDR3 is 17 residues long. Between the trimmed V and J ends, which lost 4 bases and 4 bases, there was a span of 22 bases. Per the germline V gene, CDR1 is MGHRA and CDR2 is YSYEKL. CDR3 sequence: CASSPRTQALVPYGYTF. CDR3 coding DNA: TGCGCCAGCAGCCCCCGGACACAGGCCTTAGTCCCCTATGGCTACACCTTC.

The chain employs TRBV11-2 and TRBJ1-1, with D hard to call. The CDR3 runs to 13 residues. The germline V and J ends were trimmed by 4 bases and 2 bases, with 8 bases remaining between them. Germline values: CDR1 SGHAT, CDR2 FQNNGV. The CDR3 DNA sequence: TGTGCCAGCAGCTCCGGGTCCAACACTGAAGCTTTCTTT. Amino acid sequence: CASSSGSNTEAFF.

This clone appeared once. The chain has TRBV30 and TRBJ1-6; D is unresolved. Germline CDR1 is GTSNPN and CDR2 is SVGIG (reference sequence). V lost 0 bases, J lost 2 bases, and 17 bases lay in between. The CDR3 is 18 residues long. The CDR3 loop is CAWSVNKLLRTYNSPLHF. The CDR3 DNA follows: TGTGCCTGGAGTGTAAATAAGTTGTTGAGGACCTATAATTCACCCCTCCACTTT. Full variable domain (remainder filled in from reference TRBV30 and TRBJ1-6): SQTIHQWPATLVQPVGSPLSLECTVEGTSNPNLYWYRQAAGRGLQLLFYSVGIGQISSEVPQNLSASRPQDRQFILSSKKLLLSDSGFYLCAWSVNKLLRTYNSPLHFGNGTRLTVT.

This clone was detected a few times. A far larger clone lies a single base away; this is likely a read error. The chain carries TRBV4-1 and TRBJ2-6; a possible D gene is TRBD1 (6 bases). The germline CDR1 and CDR2 sequences are MGHRA and YSYEKL. The CDR3 extends over 16 amino acids. DNA for the CDR3: TGCGCCAGCAGCCTACAGACAGGTTCTGGGGCCAACGTCCTGCCTTTC. Translation gives CASSLQTGSGANVLPF.

The genes are TRBV7-2 and TRBJ1-2; the match to TRBD1 covers 7 bases. The V segment lost 3 bases and the J segment 5 bases; nucleotides outside the gene matches: 12. This CDR3 has 16 residues. The germline V gene has CDR1 SGHTA and CDR2 FQGNSA. CDR3 sequence reads: CASSFPLGGQGYGYTF. The CDR3, as DNA: TGTGCCAGCAGCTTCCCACTAGGGGGCCAAGGGTATGGCTACACCTTC.

This clone has just a few counts. CDR3 sequence: CASGRDRGNYGYTF. CDR3 coding DNA: TGTGCCAGCGGGAGAGACAGGGGAAATTATGGCTACACCTTC. V gene TRBV7-2 combines with J gene TRBJ1-2, with 8 bases lining up with TRBD1. The CDR3 contains 14 residues. Trimming cost V 8 bases and J 5 bases; bases outside gene matches: 10. Per germline, CDR1 SGHTA and CDR2 FQGNSA. The full variable domain, in which reference TRBV7-2 and TRBJ1-2 provide the parts outside the CDR3, is GAGVSQSPSNKVTEKGKDVELRCDPISGHTALYWYRQSLGQGLEFLIYFQGNSAPDKSGLPSDRFSAERTGGSVSTLTIQRTQQEDSAVYLCASGRDRGNYGYTFGSGTRLTVV.

The chain combines TRBV5-6 with TRBJ2-7; 7 bases fit TRBD2. The V segment lost 6 bases and the J segment 2 bases; nucleotides outside the gene matches: 8. This CDR3 region has 14 residues. Germline CDR1 reads SGHDT; CDR2 reads YYEEEE. In nucleotides, the CDR3 is TGTGCCAGCACCTTAGCGGGCCTCGCCTACGAGCAGTACTTC. Translation: CASTLAGLAYEQYF.